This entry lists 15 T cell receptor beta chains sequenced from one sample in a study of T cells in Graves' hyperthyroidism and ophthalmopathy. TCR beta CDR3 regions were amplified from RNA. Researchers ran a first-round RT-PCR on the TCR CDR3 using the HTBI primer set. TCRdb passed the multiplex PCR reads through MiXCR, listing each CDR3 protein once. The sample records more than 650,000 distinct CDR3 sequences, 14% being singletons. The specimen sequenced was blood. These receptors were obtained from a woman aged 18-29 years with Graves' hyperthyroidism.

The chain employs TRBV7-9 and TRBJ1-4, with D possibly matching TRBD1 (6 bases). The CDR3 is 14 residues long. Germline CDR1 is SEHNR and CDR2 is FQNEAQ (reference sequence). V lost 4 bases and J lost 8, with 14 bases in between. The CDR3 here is CASSSGQREEKLFF. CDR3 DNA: TGTGCCAGCAGCTCGGGACAAAGAGAAGAAAAACTGTTTTTT.

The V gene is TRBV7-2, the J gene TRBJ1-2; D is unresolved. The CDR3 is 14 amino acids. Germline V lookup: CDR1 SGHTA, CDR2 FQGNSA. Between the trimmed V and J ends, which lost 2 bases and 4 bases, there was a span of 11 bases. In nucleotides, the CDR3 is TGTGCCAGCAGCTTATTTTCCGTTCCCTATGGCTACACCTTC. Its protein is CASSLFSVPYGYTF. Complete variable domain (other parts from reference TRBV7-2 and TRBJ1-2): GAGVSQSPSNKVTEKGKDVELRCDPISGHTALYWYRQSLGQGLEFLIYFQGNSAPDKSGLPSDRFSAERTGGSVSTLTIQRTQQEDSAVYLCASSLFSVPYGYTFGSGTRLTVV.

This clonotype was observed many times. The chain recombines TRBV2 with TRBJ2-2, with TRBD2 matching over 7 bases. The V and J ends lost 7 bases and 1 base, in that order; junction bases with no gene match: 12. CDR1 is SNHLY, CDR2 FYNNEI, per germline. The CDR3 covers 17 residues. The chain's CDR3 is CASKHSRASGNTGELFF. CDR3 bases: TGTGCCAGCAAACACAGTCGCGCTAGCGGGAACACCGGGGAGCTGTTTTTT.

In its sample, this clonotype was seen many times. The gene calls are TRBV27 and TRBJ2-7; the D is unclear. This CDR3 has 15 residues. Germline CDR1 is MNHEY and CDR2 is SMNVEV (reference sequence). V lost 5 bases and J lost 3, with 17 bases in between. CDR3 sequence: CASSALQYLVYEQYF. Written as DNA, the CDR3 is TGTGCCAGCAGTGCCCTTCAGTATCTTGTCTACGAGCAGTACTTC.

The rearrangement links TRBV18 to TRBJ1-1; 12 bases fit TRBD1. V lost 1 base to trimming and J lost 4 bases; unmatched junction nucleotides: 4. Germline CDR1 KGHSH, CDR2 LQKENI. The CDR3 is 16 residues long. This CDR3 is CASSPRGQGAATEAFF. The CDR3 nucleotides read TGTGCCAGCTCACCACGGGGACAGGGGGCGGCCACTGAAGCTTTCTTT. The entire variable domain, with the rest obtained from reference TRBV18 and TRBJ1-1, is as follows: NAGVMQNPRHLVRRRGQEARLRCSPMKGHSHVYWYRQLPEEGLKFMVYLQKENIIDESGMPKERFSAEFPKEGPSILRIQQVVRGDSAAYFCASSPRGQGAATEAFFGQGTRLTVV.

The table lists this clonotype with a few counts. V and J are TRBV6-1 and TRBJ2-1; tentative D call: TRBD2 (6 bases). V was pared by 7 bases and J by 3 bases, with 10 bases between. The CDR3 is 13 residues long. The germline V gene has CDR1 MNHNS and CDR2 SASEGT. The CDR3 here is CASMEGNYNEQFF. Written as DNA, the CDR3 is TGTGCCAGCATGGAGGGGAACTACAATGAGCAGTTCTTC.

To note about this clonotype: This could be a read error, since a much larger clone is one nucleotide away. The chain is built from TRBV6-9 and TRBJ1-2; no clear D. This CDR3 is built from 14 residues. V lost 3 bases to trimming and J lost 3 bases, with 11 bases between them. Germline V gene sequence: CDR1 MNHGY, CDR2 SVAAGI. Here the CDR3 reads CASSYDGIDYGYTF. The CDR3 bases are TGTGCCAGCAGTTACGACGGGATTGACTATGGCTACACCTTC.

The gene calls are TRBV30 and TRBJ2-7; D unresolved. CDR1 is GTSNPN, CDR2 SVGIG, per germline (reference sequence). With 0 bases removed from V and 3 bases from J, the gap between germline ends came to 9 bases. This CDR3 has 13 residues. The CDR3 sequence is CAWSVTILYEQYF. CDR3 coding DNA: TGTGCCTGGAGTGTTACTATACTCTACGAGCAGTACTTC.

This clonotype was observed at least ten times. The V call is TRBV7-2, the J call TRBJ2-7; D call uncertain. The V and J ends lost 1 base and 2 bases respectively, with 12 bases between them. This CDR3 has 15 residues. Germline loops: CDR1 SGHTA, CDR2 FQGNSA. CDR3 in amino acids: CASSLEVQSTYEQYF. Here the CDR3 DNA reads TGTGCCAGCAGCTTAGAAGTCCAGTCCACCTACGAGCAGTACTTC.

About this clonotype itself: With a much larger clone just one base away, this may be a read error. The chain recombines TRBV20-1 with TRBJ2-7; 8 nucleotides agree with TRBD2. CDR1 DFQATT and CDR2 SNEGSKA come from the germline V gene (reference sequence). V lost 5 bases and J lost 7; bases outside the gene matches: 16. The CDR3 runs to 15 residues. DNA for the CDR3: TGCAGTGCTCGGGACCGGGAGGGTTGGTTGGATGAGCAGTACTTC. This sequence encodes CSARDREGWLDEQYF.

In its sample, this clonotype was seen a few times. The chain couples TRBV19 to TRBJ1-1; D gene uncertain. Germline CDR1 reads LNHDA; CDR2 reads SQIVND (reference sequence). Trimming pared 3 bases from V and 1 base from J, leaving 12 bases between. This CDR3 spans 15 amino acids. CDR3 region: CASSMPQTENTEAFF. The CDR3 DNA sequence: TGTGCCAGTAGTATGCCCCAAACAGAGAACACTGAAGCTTTCTTT.

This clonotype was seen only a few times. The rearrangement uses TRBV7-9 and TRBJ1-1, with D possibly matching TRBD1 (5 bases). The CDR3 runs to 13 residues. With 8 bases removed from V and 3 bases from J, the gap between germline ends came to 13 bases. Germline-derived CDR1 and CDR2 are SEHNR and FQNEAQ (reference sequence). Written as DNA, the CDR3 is TGTGCCAGCTTCCAGGGAAAAGACACTGAAGCTTTCTTT. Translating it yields CASFQGKDTEAFF.

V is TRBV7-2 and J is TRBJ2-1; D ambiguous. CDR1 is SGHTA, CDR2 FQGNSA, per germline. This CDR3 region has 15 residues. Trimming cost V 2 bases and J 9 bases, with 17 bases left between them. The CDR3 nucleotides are TGTGCCAGCAGCTTAAGGGTCGCAGGACGCGGTGAGCAGTTCTTC. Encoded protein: CASSLRVAGRGEQFF.

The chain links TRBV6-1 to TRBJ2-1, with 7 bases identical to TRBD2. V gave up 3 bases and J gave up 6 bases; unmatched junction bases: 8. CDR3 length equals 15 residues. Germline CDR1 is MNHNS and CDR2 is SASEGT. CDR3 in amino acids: CASSEPGLVINEQFF. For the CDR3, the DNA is TGTGCCAGCAGTGAGCCAGGACTAGTTATCAATGAGCAGTTCTTC.

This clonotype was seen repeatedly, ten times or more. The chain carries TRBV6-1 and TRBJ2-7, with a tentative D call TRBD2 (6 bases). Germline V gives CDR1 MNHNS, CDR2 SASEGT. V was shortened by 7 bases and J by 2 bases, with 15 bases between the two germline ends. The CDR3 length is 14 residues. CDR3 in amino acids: CASTSIGGTYEQYF. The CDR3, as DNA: TGTGCCAGCACCAGTATTGGGGGGACCTACGAGCAGTACTTC.